Below are 5 T cell receptor beta chains sequenced from a single sample in a study of beta chain features in type 1 diabetes. The entirety of the isolated RNA underwent reverse transcription, so expressed TCRB transcripts were sequenced. Sequencing used immunoSEQ multiplex PCR; TCRdb keeps in-frame clones, though not all of them. The sample carries hundreds of thousands of clones, around 13% recorded once. The antigens of these receptors remain unknown. Study-wide points: Shortening that was moderate but significant affected the TCRB CDR3s of Type 1 diabetes patients in all four CD4+ subsets.

Sequenced input: naive CD4+ T cells from blood. These receptors all come from a woman younger than 35 with type 1 diabetes.

This clone turned up a few times. This sequence joins TRBV7-7 and TRBJ2-1, with a possible D match to TRBD1 (5 bases). V was shortened by 1 base and J by 4 bases, with 11 bases between the two germline ends. The CDR3 runs to 15 residues. Germline-derived CDR1 and CDR2 are SSHAT and FNYEAQ (reference sequence). The CDR3 protein is CASSLGWGPYNEQFF. The CDR3 DNA reads as TGTGCCAGCAGCTTAGGGTGGGGCCCATACAATGAGCAGTTCTTC.

A few counts support this clone. This sequence joins TRBV29-1 and TRBJ1-5; D is unclear. The CDR3 is 13 residues long. The V and J ends lost 4 bases and 9 bases respectively, with 16 bases between them. The germline CDR1 and CDR2 sequences are SQVTM and ANQGSEA. The CDR3 protein is CSVASSGGAPQHF. The CDR3, as DNA: TGCAGCGTTGCTTCGTCGGGAGGTGCGCCCCAGCATTTT.

This clone was detected a few times. This rearrangement joins TRBV15 to TRBJ2-7; TRBD1 agrees at 9 bases. This CDR3 contains 15 residues. With V trimmed by 8 bases and J by 4 bases, 12 bases remained unmatched. Germline V gene data show CDR1 as LNHNV and CDR2 as YYDKDF (reference sequence). The CDR3 reads CATSARGTGRYEQYF. CDR3 coding DNA: TGTGCCACCTCTGCGAGGGGGACAGGGCGGTACGAGCAGTACTTC.

The chain carries TRBV29-1 and TRBJ2-3; 10 bases are a match to TRBD2. The CDR3 length is 15 residues. Trimming at V came to 8 bases and at J to 1 base, leaving 9 bases not matched to a gene. Per germline, CDR1 SQVTM and CDR2 ANQGSEA. The CDR3 region is CSQTQTSGGTDTQYF. DNA of the CDR3: TGCAGCCAAACCCAAACTAGCGGGGGCACAGATACGCAGTATTTT.

V usage is TRBV7-2 and J usage is TRBJ2-1; D is uncertain. V was trimmed by 1 base and J by 0 bases, leaving 7 bases between them. The CDR3 has 15 amino acids. Germline V gene data show CDR1 as SGHTA and CDR2 as FQGNSA. The DNA of the CDR3 is TGTGCCAGCAGCTTAGATCCGAGCTCCTACAATGAGCAGTTCTTC. This gives the protein CASSLDPSSYNEQFF.